What follows are 20 T cell receptor beta chains derived from one specimen sequenced in a study of cytomegalovirus exposure and HLA in healthy donors. The PCR used 60 Vbeta and 13 Jbeta primers. Produced via immunoSEQ multiplex PCR; TCRdb's table is partial and in-frame only. The table shows under 200,000 clones, with 75% occurring only once. Sample: PBMCs. The origin of the receptors is a male donor in good health and CMV-seronegative.

The gene calls are TRBV19 and TRBJ2-1; 11 bases align to TRBD2. Trimming at V came to 6 bases and at J to 7 bases, leaving 8 bases not matched to a gene. Germline CDR1 and CDR2: LNHDA and SQIVND (reference sequence). The CDR3 has 15 amino acids. The CDR3 spells CASSLISGGANEQFF. CDR3 coding DNA: TGTGCCAGTAGCCTTATTAGCGGGGGGGCAAATGAGCAGTTCTTC.

CDR3: CASSLGQANAYEQYF. In DNA form, the CDR3 reads TGCGCCAGCAGCTTGGGACAGGCTAACGCCTACGAGCAGTACTTC. This chain joins TRBV5-1 and TRBJ2-5; the D gene is possibly TRBD1 (6 bases). The closer fit of TRBJ2-7 to the DNA end suggests the J call may be wrong. The germline CDR1 and CDR2 sequences are SGHRS and YFSETQ. The length of the CDR3 is 15 residues.

This clone was seen a single time. This chain joins TRBV5-1 and TRBJ2-7; 8 bases map to TRBD1. CDR1 is SGHRS and CDR2 is YFSETQ in the germline V gene. Trimming at V came to 4 bases and at J to 9 bases, leaving 15 bases not matched to a gene. CDR3 length equals 15 residues. CDR3 bases: TGCGCCAGCAGCCCCAATCAGGGGGCCACCGCAGGGCAGTACTTC. This codes for CASSPNQGATAGQYF.

The table lists this clone with a few counts. The chain joins TRBV9 to TRBJ2-5; the D is unclear. The end of the DNA fits TRBJ2-7 better, so the J call may be wrong. Germline V gene sequence: CDR1 SGDLS, CDR2 YYNGEE. The CDR3 has 15 amino acids. DNA for the CDR3: TGTGCCAGCAGCGCCGGAGCCCTGGCGGCCTACGAGCAGTACTTC. Amino acids: CASSAGALAAYEQYF.

For the CDR3, the DNA is TGTGCCAGCACCGGAGGGACAGGGAGGCACGAGCAGTACTTC. This gives the protein CASTGGTGRHEQYF. This chain links TRBV28 with TRBJ2-7; TRBD1 matches 9 bases. The CDR3 has 14 amino acids. Germline CDR1 MDHEN, CDR2 SYDVKM. V lost 7 bases, J lost 5 bases, and 9 bases stayed unmatched.

The rearrangement links TRBV6-1 to TRBJ1-1, with 7 positions matching TRBD1. The CDR3 is 13 amino acids. Trimming took 10 bases from V and 0 from J; bases not matched to a gene: 5. Germline-derived CDR1 and CDR2 are MNHNS and SASEGT. The CDR3 protein is CATAGQVNTEAFF. CDR3 DNA sequence: TGTGCCACAGCCGGACAGGTGAACACTGAAGCTTTCTTT.

This chain links TRBV28 with TRBJ2-7; TRBD2 agrees at 9 bases. Germline V lookup: CDR1 MDHEN, CDR2 SYDVKM. V lost 6 bases to trimming and J lost 2 bases; unmatched junction nucleotides: 11. The CDR3 spans 16 residues. The CDR3 DNA sequence: TGTGCCAGCAGCAGCACCGGGACTAGCTCTCCCTACGAGCAGTACTTC. Protein: CASSSTGTSSPYEQYF.

The chain combines TRBV7-9 with TRBJ1-5; 9 positions agree with TRBD1. V was clipped by 6 bases and J by 6 bases; unmatched bases: 9. Per germline, CDR1 SEHNR and CDR2 FQNEAQ (reference sequence). The CDR3 length is 15 residues. CDR3 sequence reads: CASSPTGTGRQPQHF. CDR3 in DNA: TGTGCCAGCAGTCCGACCGGGACAGGGCGTCAGCCCCAGCATTTT.

The V and J genes are TRBV7-3 and TRBJ2-2; 7 bases are shared with TRBD1. With 5 bases clipped from V and 4 bases from J, the junction kept 1 base outside the gene matches. Germline V CDR1 and CDR2: SGHTA, FQGTGA. CDR3 size: 13 residues. The CDR3 DNA is TGTGCCAGCAGCCCAGGGGGCACCGGGGAGCTGTTTTTT. It is translated as CASSPGGTGELFF.

J is TRBJ1-4 and V is TRBV11-2; a weak D match, TRBD1 (5 bases). Germline lookup yields CDR1 SGHAT and CDR2 FQNNGV. Trimming took off 2 bases at V and 7 bases at J, with 14 bases between the two ends. The CDR3 runs 15 residues. The CDR3 sequence is CASSLQGWMGEKLFF. The CDR3 nucleotides are TGTGCCAGCAGCTTACAGGGATGGATGGGTGAAAAACTGTTTTTT.

This clone was seen once. The rearrangement links TRBV18 to TRBJ1-2, with D possibly TRBD1 on 6 matching bases. The CDR3 contains 13 residues. Germline V gene lookup returns CDR1 KGHSH and CDR2 LQKENI. V lost 4 bases to trimming and J lost 1 base, with 7 bases between them. As DNA, the CDR3 is TGTGCCAGCTCACAGGACAGTAACTATGGCTACACCTTC. Its translation: CASSQDSNYGYTF.

A single count supports this clone. The V gene is TRBV7-3, the J gene TRBJ1-1; D perhaps matches TRBD1 (5 bases). The ends were cut back, 2 bases at V and 3 bases at J, with 16 bases in the middle. Germline loops: CDR1 SGHTA, CDR2 FQGTGA. The CDR3 has 16 amino acids. The CDR3 loop is CASSLGAGYEYTEAFF. DNA for the CDR3: TGTGCCAGCAGCTTAGGGGCAGGGTACGAGTACACTGAAGCTTTCTTT.

The V call is TRBV15, the J call TRBJ2-5; TRBD2 aligns across 8 bases. Germline CDR1 is LNHNV and CDR2 is YYDKDF (reference sequence). The CDR3 consists of 16 residues. V shed 3 bases, J shed 2 bases, and the junction held 8 bases outside the gene matches. The CDR3 sequence: CATSRARTSSQETQYF. The CDR3, as DNA: TGTGCCACCAGCAGGGCCCGGACTAGCAGTCAAGAGACCCAGTACTTC.

The chain links TRBV7-8 to TRBJ1-3; weak D call: TRBD1 (6 bases). Germline lookup yields CDR1 SGHVS and CDR2 FQNEAQ. Trimming removed 4 bases at V and 3 bases at J, with 10 bases between. This CDR3 is built from 14 residues. The CDR3 here is CASSSGQLGNTIYF. The CDR3 bases are TGTGCCAGCAGCTCTGGACAGCTTGGAAACACCATATATTTT.

This chain uses TRBV5-1 with TRBJ2-7, with 9 bases fitting TRBD1. CDR1 is SGHRS and CDR2 is YFSETQ in the germline V gene. The V gene end was trimmed by 4 bases and the J gene end by 2 bases; junction bases not matched to a gene: 4. The CDR3 covers 14 residues. The CDR3 DNA reads as TGCGCCAGCAGCCTGACAGGGGGACCCTACGAGCAGTACTTC. Protein sequence: CASSLTGGPYEQYF.

This sequence joins TRBV9 and TRBJ1-3; D remains ambiguous. Trimming shortened V by 0 bases and J by 0 bases, and 7 bases separated the two germline ends. This CDR3 comprises 15 residues. Germline-derived CDR1 and CDR2 are SGDLS and YYNGEE. The CDR3 spells CASSVDQNSGNTIYF. The CDR3 DNA sequence: TGTGCCAGCAGCGTAGACCAGAACTCTGGAAACACCATATATTTT.

This chain joins TRBV2 and TRBJ1-4, with 9 bases lining up with TRBD1. Germline assignment: CDR1 SNHLY and CDR2 FYNNEI. Unmatched junction bases numbered 7, after V lost 6 bases and J lost 8 bases. The CDR3 loop spans 14 amino acids. The CDR3 is CASRETGGGEKLFF. DNA of the CDR3: TGTGCCAGCAGGGAAACAGGGGGCGGCGAAAAACTGTTTTTT.

The sample holds a few counts of this clone. The V and J genes are TRBV7-2 and TRBJ1-5, with 7 bases matching TRBD1. With V trimmed by 2 bases and J by 8 bases, 9 bases remained unmatched. This CDR3 spans 15 amino acids. Germline V gives CDR1 SGHTA, CDR2 FQGNSA. The CDR3 loop is CASSLNPYRGEPQHF. The CDR3 DNA reads TGTGCCAGCAGCTTAAATCCCTACAGGGGAGAGCCCCAGCATTTT.

CDR3 amino acids: CASSLMGAETQYF. The CDR3 bases are TGCGCCAGCAGCTTGATGGGGGCGGAGACCCAGTACTTC. The V and J genes are TRBV5-1 and TRBJ2-5; a weak D match, TRBD1 (6 bases). The CDR3 loop spans 13 amino acids. CDR1 is SGHRS and CDR2 is YFSETQ in the germline V gene. Trimming removed 1 base at V and 5 bases at J, with 9 bases between.

The gene calls are TRBV28 and TRBJ2-1; 13 bases match TRBD2. CDR1 is MDHEN, CDR2 SYDVKM, per germline. This CDR3 region has 15 residues. J gave up 7 bases and V 6 bases, and 6 bases lay outside the gene matches. The CDR3 is CASSRTSGSVNEQFF. CDR3 nucleotide sequence: TGTGCCAGCAGCCGGACTAGCGGGAGTGTAAATGAGCAGTTCTTC.